This T cell receptor (beta chain) was obtained from a study of cytomegalovirus exposure and HLA in healthy donors. It was with 60 Vbeta and 13 Jbeta primers that the PCR ran. Sequencing used immunoSEQ multiplex PCR; TCRdb keeps in-frame clones, though not all of them. This sample yields about 130,000 clones, of which around three quarters are seen a single time; approximately 1.2% belongs to the top ten. Though probably carrying unrecorded immune exposures, donors were nominally healthy at sampling. The CDR3 sequence is 12 residues long. Germline V gene sequence: CDR1 MDHEN, CDR2 SYDVKM. Losses at the gene ends were 5 bases for V and 9 bases for J; bases not matched to a gene: 4.

This TCR derives from a female donor in good health and CMV-seronegative. Sequenced: PBMCs. The chain links TRBV28 to TRBJ2-7, with TRBD1 matching over 10 bases. The DNA of the CDR3 is TGTGCCAGCAGTCCGCGGACAGGGGGGCAGTACTTC. It translates to CASSPRTGGQYF.